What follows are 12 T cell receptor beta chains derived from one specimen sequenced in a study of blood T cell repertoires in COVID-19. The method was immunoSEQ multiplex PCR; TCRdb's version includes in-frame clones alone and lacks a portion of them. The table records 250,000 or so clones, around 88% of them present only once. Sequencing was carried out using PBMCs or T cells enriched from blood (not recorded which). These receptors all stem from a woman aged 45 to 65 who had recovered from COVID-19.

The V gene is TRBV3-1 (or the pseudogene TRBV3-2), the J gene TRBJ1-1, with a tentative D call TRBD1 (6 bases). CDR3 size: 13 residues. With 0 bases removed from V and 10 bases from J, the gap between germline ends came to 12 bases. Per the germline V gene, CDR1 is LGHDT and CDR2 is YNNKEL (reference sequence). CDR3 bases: TGTGCCAGCAGCCAAGAGGGGGCACGGGGAGCTTTCTTT. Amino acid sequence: CASSQEGARGAFF.

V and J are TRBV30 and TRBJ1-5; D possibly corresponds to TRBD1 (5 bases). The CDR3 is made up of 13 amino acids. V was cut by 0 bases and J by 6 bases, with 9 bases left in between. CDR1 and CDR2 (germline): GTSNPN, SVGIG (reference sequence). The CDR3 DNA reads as TGTGCCTGGAGTGTCGGGCAGGGTCAGCCCCAGCATTTT. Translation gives CAWSVGQGQPQHF.

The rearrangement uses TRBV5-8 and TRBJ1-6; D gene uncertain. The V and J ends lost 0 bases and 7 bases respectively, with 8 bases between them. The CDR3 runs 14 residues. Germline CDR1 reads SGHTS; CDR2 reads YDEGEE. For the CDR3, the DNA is TGTGCCAGCAGCTTGGATAACCAGAATTCACCCCTCCACTTT. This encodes CASSLDNQNSPLHF.

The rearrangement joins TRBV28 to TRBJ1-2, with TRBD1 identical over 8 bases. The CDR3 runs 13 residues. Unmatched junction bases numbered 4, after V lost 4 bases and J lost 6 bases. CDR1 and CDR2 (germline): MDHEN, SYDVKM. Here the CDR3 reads CASSSTGANGYTF. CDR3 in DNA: TGTGCCAGCAGTTCGACAGGGGCTAATGGCTACACCTTC.

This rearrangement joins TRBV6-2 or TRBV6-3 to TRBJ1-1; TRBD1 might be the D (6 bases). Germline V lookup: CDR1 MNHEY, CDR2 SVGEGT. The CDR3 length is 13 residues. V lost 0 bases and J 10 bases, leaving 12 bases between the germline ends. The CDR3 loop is CASSYSKGTLAFF. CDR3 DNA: TGTGCCAGCAGTTACTCGAAGGGGACACTAGCTTTCTTT.

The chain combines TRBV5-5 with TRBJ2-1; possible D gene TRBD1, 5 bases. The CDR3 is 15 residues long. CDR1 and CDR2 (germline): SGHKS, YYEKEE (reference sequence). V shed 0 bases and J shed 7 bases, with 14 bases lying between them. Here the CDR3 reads CASSLAGTGSNEQFF. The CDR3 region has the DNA TGTGCCAGCAGCTTGGCCGGCACAGGCTCTAATGAGCAGTTCTTC. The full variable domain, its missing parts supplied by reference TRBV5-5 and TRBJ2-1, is DAGVTQSPTHLIKTRGQQVTLRCSPISGHKSVSWYQQVLGQGPQFIFQYYEKEERGRGNFPDRFSARQFPNYSSELNVNALLLGDSALYLCASSLAGTGSNEQFFGPGTRLTVL.

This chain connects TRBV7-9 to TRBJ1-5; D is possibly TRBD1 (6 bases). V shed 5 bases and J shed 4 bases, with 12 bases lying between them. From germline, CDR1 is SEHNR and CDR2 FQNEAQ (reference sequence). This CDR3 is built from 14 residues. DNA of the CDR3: TGTGCCAGCAGCCTGGCAGGGGAAAATCAGCCCCAGCATTTT. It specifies CASSLAGENQPQHF.

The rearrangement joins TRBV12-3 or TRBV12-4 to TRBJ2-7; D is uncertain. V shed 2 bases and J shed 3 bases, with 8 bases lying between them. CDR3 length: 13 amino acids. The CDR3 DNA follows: TGTGCCAGCAGTTTACTCCTGTACTACGAGCAGTACTTC. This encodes CASSLLLYYEQYF.

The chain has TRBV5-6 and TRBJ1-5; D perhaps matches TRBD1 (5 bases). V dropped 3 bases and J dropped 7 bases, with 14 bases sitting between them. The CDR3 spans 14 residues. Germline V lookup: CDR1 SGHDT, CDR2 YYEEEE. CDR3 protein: CASSWQGGGQPQHF. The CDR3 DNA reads TGTGCCAGCAGCTGGCAGGGAGGAGGCCAGCCCCAGCATTTT.

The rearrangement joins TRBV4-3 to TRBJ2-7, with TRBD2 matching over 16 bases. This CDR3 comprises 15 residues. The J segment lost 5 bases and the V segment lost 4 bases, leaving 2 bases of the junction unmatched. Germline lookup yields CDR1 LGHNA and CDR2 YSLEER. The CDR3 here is CASSLGTSGRDEQYF. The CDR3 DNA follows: TGCGCCAGCAGCCTAGGGACTAGCGGGAGGGACGAGCAGTACTTC.

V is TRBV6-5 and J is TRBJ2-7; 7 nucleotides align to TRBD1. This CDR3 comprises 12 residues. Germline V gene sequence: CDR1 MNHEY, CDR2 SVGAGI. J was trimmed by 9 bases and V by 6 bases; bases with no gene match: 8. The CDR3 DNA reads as TGTGCCAGCAGGGGCAGGGGGTATGGGCAGTACTTC. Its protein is CASRGRGYGQYF.

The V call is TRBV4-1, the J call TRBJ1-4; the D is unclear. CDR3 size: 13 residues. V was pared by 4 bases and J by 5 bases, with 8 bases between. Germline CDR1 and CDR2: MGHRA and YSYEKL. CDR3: CASSLDLNEKLFF. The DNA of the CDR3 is TGCGCCAGCAGCCTAGACCTAAATGAAAAACTGTTTTTT.